Listed here are 13 T cell receptor beta chains from one sample, sequenced in a study of graft-versus-host responses after intestinal transplantation. Sequencing was performed with immunoSEQ multiplex PCR; in TCRdb, only in-frame clones are kept and a portion is missing. The table includes about 94,000 clones, about 91% detected once. These TCRs' antigens remain unknown. The source material was unstimulated CD8+ T cells sorted from spleen or lymph node cells, sampled before intestinal transplant. Every receptor here comes from a human donor who received an intestinal transplant.

This rearrangement joins TRBV30 to TRBJ1-1; D gene unclear. There are 11 residues in the CDR3. V lost 3 bases to trimming and J lost 1 base, with 3 bases between them. The germline CDR1 and CDR2 sequences are GTSNPN and SVGIG (reference sequence). CDR3 in DNA: TGTGCCTGGAGGGCGAACACTGAAGCTTTCTTT. It yields the protein CAWRANTEAFF.

The gene calls are TRBV30 and TRBJ2-7; possibly TRBD2 for D (5 bases). V lost 2 bases and J 3 bases, leaving 17 bases between the germline ends. The CDR3 contains 15 residues. Germline CDR1 reads GTSNPN; CDR2 reads SVGIG (reference sequence). CDR3: CAWSLSSIPNYEQYF. The CDR3 DNA sequence: TGTGCCTGGAGTTTATCTAGCATCCCAAACTACGAGCAGTACTTC.

The chain employs TRBV11-2 and TRBJ2-1; TRBD1 agrees at 9 bases. This CDR3 region has 15 residues. The germline V gene encodes CDR1 SGHAT and CDR2 FQNNGV. Unmatched junction bases numbered 3, after V lost 4 bases and J lost 2 bases. The CDR3: CASSWGTGPYNEQFF. The CDR3 DNA reads TGTGCCAGCAGCTGGGGGACAGGGCCCTACAATGAGCAGTTCTTC.

This chain joins TRBV6-5 and TRBJ1-5; D is possibly TRBD1 (5 bases). Between the trimmed V and J ends, which lost 8 bases and 3 bases, there was a span of 11 bases. The germline V gene has CDR1 MNHEY and CDR2 SVGAGI. There are 13 residues in the CDR3. DNA of the CDR3: TGTGCCAGCGCCGACAGAGACAATCAGCCCCAGCATTTT. It codes for CASADRDNQPQHF.

The V and J genes are TRBV30 and TRBJ2-7, with D maybe TRBD2 (5 bases). V lost 2 bases and J lost 0, with 8 bases in between. The CDR3 contains 13 residues. Germline V lookup: CDR1 GTSNPN, CDR2 SVGIG (reference sequence). The DNA for the CDR3 is TGTGCCTGGAGTCCCCGGGGCTCCTACGAGCAGTACTTC. This translates into CAWSPRGSYEQYF.

This chain joins TRBV7-3 and TRBJ2-5; TRBD2 matches 9 bases. Germline CDR1 is SGHTA and CDR2 is FQGTGA. V was clipped by 2 bases and J by 5 bases; unmatched bases: 6. This CDR3 has 15 residues. For the CDR3, the DNA is TGTGCCAGCAGCTTATTACTAGCGGGTTGGGAGACCCAGTACTTC. This sequence encodes CASSLLLAGWETQYF.

The rearrangement joins TRBV7-8 to TRBJ2-1; TRBD2 aligns across 13 bases. Losses at the gene ends were 1 base for V and 6 bases for J; bases not matched to a gene: 6. Germline assignment: CDR1 SGHVS and CDR2 FQNEAQ. The CDR3 length is 17 residues. The CDR3 protein is CASSLDPTSGRGNEQFF. CDR3 sequence (DNA): TGTGCCAGCAGCTTAGACCCCACTAGCGGGAGGGGCAATGAGCAGTTCTTC.

This rearrangement joins TRBV2 to TRBJ2-5; 7 nucleotides agree with TRBD1. V was pared by 8 bases and J by 1 base, with 7 bases of the junction left unmatched. The CDR3 loop spans 14 amino acids. The germline CDR1 and CDR2 sequences are SNHLY and FYNNEI. CDR3 sequence: CASPTGDSQETQYF. The CDR3, as DNA: TGTGCCAGCCCAACTGGGGACAGCCAAGAGACCCAGTACTTC.

The genes are TRBV7-9 and TRBJ2-7, with 7 positions matching TRBD1. CDR3 length: 16 residues. Germline V gene sequence: CDR1 SEHNR, CDR2 FQNEAQ (reference sequence). The ends lost 4 bases at V and 5 bases at J; junction bases unmatched: 14. CDR3 coding DNA: TGTGCCAGCAGCTCCCCCCGGAAGGGGGCTGAAAACGAGCAGTACTTC. Its translation: CASSSPRKGAENEQYF.

CDR3 coding DNA: TGTGCCAGCAGCTCGACAGGGATGGTCACTGAAGCTTTCTTT. Amino acids: CASSSTGMVTEAFF. The chain couples TRBV7-9 to TRBJ1-1, with 7 bases that match TRBD1. Germline lookup yields CDR1 SEHNR and CDR2 FQNEAQ (reference sequence). V trimming: 4 bases; J trimming: 4 bases; junction bases outside the gene matches: 6. This CDR3 comprises 14 residues.

This clone appeared once. The chain carries TRBV19 and TRBJ2-7, with TRBD1 matching 10 bases. The CDR3 length is 16 residues. CDR1 and CDR2 from the germline V gene are LNHDA and SQIVND (reference sequence). J gave up 3 bases and V 3 bases, and 8 bases lay outside the gene matches. CDR3 coding DNA: TGTGCCAGTAGTATCTCCCGGGACAGGGGTCACTACGAGCAGTACTTC. It translates to CASSISRDRGHYEQYF.

The chain links TRBV7-9 to TRBJ2-5, with a possible D match to TRBD2 (6 bases). The DNA end lines up better with TRBJ2-7; the J call may be wrong. CDR1 and CDR2 (germline): SEHNR, FQNEAQ (reference sequence). The CDR3 totals 13 residues. CDR3 sequence reads: CASSSGDAYEQYF. DNA of the CDR3: TGTGCCAGCAGCTCGGGGGATGCCTACGAGCAGTACTTC.

This sequence joins TRBV28 and TRBJ2-7, with 10 bases that match TRBD2. The length of the CDR3 is 17 residues. In germline, CDR1 is MDHEN, CDR2 SYDVKM. The V segment lost 4 bases and the J segment 2 bases; nucleotides outside the gene matches: 11. CDR3 in DNA: TGTGCCAGCAGTTCTTCCCAGACTAGCGGGCCCACCTACGAGCAGTACTTC. It yields the protein CASSSSQTSGPTYEQYF. Combining the CDR3 with reference TRBV28 and TRBJ2-7 gives the whole variable domain DVKVTQSSRYLVKRTGEKVFLECVQDMDHENMFWYRQDPGLGLRLIYFSYDVKMKEKGDIPEGYSVSREKKERFSLILESASTNQTSMYLCASSSSQTSGPTYEQYFGPGTRLTVT.